This entry features one T cell receptor (beta chain) sequence. The data derive from a study of tumor-infiltrating lymphocytes in localized non-small cell lung cancer. The protocol was immunoSEQ multiplex PCR, while the TCRdb copy is restricted to in-frame clones and leaves out a portion. The data show 13,000 or so clones, with 60% to 85% seen just once and approximately 4.9% held by the top ten. This TCR derives from a human donor with non-small cell lung cancer. The sequenced sample was lung tumor tissue.

The CDR3 is CASSFRGRPYEQYF. The CDR3, as DNA: TGTGCCAGCAGTTTCAGGGGGCGTCCCTACGAGCAGTACTTC. The chain combines TRBV6-5 with TRBJ2-7, with 8 bases aligning to TRBD1. Germline loops: CDR1 MNHEY, CDR2 SVGAGI. The ends lost 4 bases at V and 2 bases at J; junction bases unmatched: 4. The length of the CDR3 is 14 residues.